These T cell receptor beta chains were read from a single sample in a study of identical twins. MiXCR was run by TCRdb on the 5' RACE reads, yielding one entry per CDR3 protein. The data hold 310,000 or so distinct CDR3 sequences, with roughly 10% observed a single time. A further study also used this sample, focusing on yellow fever vaccine responses in identical twins.

The specimen sequenced was CD8+ T cells sorted from blood. All receptors derive from a woman aged 18 to 35 in good health. Each CDR3 is given with its conserved first and last residue. A D gene is named only where the DNA matches it firmly. Clone size is not always given. Where it is, it says once, few, many or a class for expanded clones.

j_call	clone_size	d_call	v_call	cdr3_nt	cdr3_aa
TRBJ2-7	-	-	TRBV27	TGTGCCAGCAGTCCAGGGGCCAGCCCGCACGAGCAGTACTTC	CASSPGASPHEQYF
TRBJ2-7	many	-	TRBV5-1	TGCGCCAGCAGCTACACGAGGGGCGGGTACGAGCAGTACTTC	CASSYTRGGYEQYF
TRBJ2-3	few	TRBD1	TRBV5-5	TGTGCCAGCAGCGCAGCCGACAGGGTTTCGGATACGCAGTATTTT	CASSAADRVSDTQYF
TRBJ1-1	-	-	TRBV27	TGTGCCAGCAGTTTGGCAGCAGGCCACACTGAAGCTTTCTTT	CASSLAAGHTEAFF
TRBJ2-7	few	TRBD1	TRBV11-2	TGTGCCAGCAGCTCCAGATCCGGGACAGGGGTAACCTACGAGCAGTACTTC	CASSSRSGTGVTYEQYF
TRBJ2-7	-	-	TRBV29-1	TGCAGCCTTATGGCAGGGGATACACCCTACGAGCAGTACTTC	CSLMAGDTPYEQYF
TRBJ2-7	-	-	TRBV9	TGTGCCAGCAGCCCCCGGGGGGACATGGGCCACGAGCAGTACTTC	CASSPRGDMGHEQYF
TRBJ1-4	many	-	TRBV7-9	TGTGCCAGCACCCATTCAGGGGAGGATGAAAAACTGTTTTTT	CASTHSGEDEKLFF
TRBJ1-1	-	-	TRBV7-6	TGTGCCAGCAGCTTAGCGGCCTACAATGAAGCTTTCTTT	CASSLAAYNEAFF
TRBJ2-7	-	-	TRBV29-1	TGCAGCGTTGGGGCGACAGAATCCTACGAGCAGTACTTC	CSVGATESYEQYF
TRBJ2-7	few	-	TRBV27	TGTGCCAGCAGCCCCGTACGAGACAGCACTTACGAGCAGTACTTC	CASSPVRDSTYEQYF
TRBJ2-2	many	TRBD2	TRBV29-1	TGCAGCGTTGTGGTGATCGGGAGGGCCGTCGGCGGGGAGCTGTTTTTT	CSVVVIGRAVGGELFF
TRBJ2-7	-	TRBD2	TRBV6-5	TGTGCCAGCAGTTTCTTCACTAGCGGCTCCTACGAGCAGTACTTC	CASSFFTSGSYEQYF
TRBJ2-6	many	-	TRBV7-9	TGTGCCAGCAGCGAGGAGGGACCTTCTGGGGCCAACGTCCTGACTTTC	CASSEEGPSGANVLTF
TRBJ2-3	few	-	TRBV7-9	TGTGCCAGCAGCTGGGGGGAGGCAGATACGCAGTATTTT	CASSWGEADTQYF
TRBJ2-1	-	TRBD2	TRBV5-8	TGTGCCAGCAGCTTGGATCTAGCGGTAAATGAGCAGTTCTTC	CASSLDLAVNEQFF
TRBJ2-6	many	-	TRBV10-3	TGTGCCATGTCTATCGGGGGGGCCAACGTCCTGACTTTC	CAMSIGGANVLTF
TRBJ1-1	-	-	TRBV6-2/TRBV6-3	TGTGCCAGCAGCCCCAGCTCCGGGACGGAGAACACTGAAGCTTTCTTT	CASSPSSGTENTEAFF
TRBJ2-1	few	-	TRBV11-2	TGTGCCAGCAACTACAATATTCTAGTTGGCTACAATGAGCAGTTCTTC	CASNYNILVGYNEQFF
TRBJ2-1	many	-	TRBV5-1	TGCGCCAGCCAGGGTTCTAGGTATGGCTCCTACAATGAGCAGTTCTTC	CASQGSRYGSYNEQFF
TRBJ2-2	-	TRBD2	TRBV15	TGTGCCACCAGCCTCAGGAGGGGCCAGCGGGAGTCTGCCGGGGAGCTGTTTTTT	CATSLRRGQRESAGELFF
TRBJ2-7	-	-	TRBV6-2/TRBV6-3	TGTGCCAGCAGTCGACCTGCGCCCGACTACGAGCAGTACTTC	CASSRPAPDYEQYF
TRBJ2-3	many	TRBD2	TRBV6-2/TRBV6-3	TGTGCCAGCAGTTACAGGGAGGGCCCGACAGATACGCAGTATTTT	CASSYREGPTDTQYF
TRBJ2-7	once	TRBD2	TRBV12-3/TRBV12-4	TGTGCCAGCAGCTACGGACTAGCGGGCTACGAGCAGTACTTC	CASSYGLAGYEQYF
TRBJ2-6	few	TRBD1	TRBV5-1	TGCGCCAGCAGCCCCTGGACAGGGGTTGGCTCTGGGGCCAACGTCCTGACTTTC	CASSPWTGVGSGANVLTF
TRBJ2-5	few	-	TRBV14	TGTGCCAGCAGCCAAGCGCTGGGGAGGGAGACCCAGTACTTC	CASSQALGRETQYF
TRBJ2-2	few	TRBD1	TRBV2	TGTGCCAGCAGTGGGACAGGGGCCGGGGAGCTGTTTTTT	CASSGTGAGELFF
TRBJ2-7	-	TRBD1	TRBV7-9	TGTGCCAGCAGCGTCGGACAGGGAGTAGCCTACGAGCAGTACTTC	CASSVGQGVAYEQYF
TRBJ2-4	few	TRBD1	TRBV3-1	TGTGCCAGCAGCCAGATATCAACCGGGACAGGGACAAACATTCAGTACTTC	CASSQISTGTGTNIQYF
TRBJ1-2	-	TRBD1	TRBV4-3	TGCGCCAGCAGCCACCGATTGACAGGGGGTTTAGAGTATGACTATGGCTACACCTTC	CASSHRLTGGLEYDYGYTF
TRBJ2-3	few	-	TRBV12-3/TRBV12-4	TGTGCCAGCAGTTTTCGCGCGGCCACAGATACGCAGTATTTT	CASSFRAATDTQYF
TRBJ2-7	-	TRBD1	TRBV7-9	TGTGCCAGCAGCTTAGGGGACAGGGCATCCTACGAGCAGTACTTC	CASSLGDRASYEQYF
TRBJ2-1	-	TRBD2	TRBV12-3/TRBV12-4	TGTGCCAGCAGCCTCACTAGCGGAGGTCCGGGGGAGCAGTTCTTC	CASSLTSGGPGEQFF
TRBJ2-3	-	TRBD2	TRBV7-9	TGTGCCAGCAGCCCCTTTAGCGGGAGCACAGATACGCAGTATTTT	CASSPFSGSTDTQYF
TRBJ2-2	many	TRBD2	TRBV12-3/TRBV12-4	TGTGCCAGCAGTTTTAGCGGGTCTTACACCGGGGAGCTGTTTTTT	CASSFSGSYTGELFF
TRBJ2-7	many	-	TRBV4-3	TGCGCCAGCAGCCAAGATCTAACAGACGAGCAGTACTTC	CASSQDLTDEQYF
TRBJ2-1	many	TRBD2	TRBV7-8	TGTGCCAGCAGCCGACGAAGGACTAGACCATCAAATGAGCAGTTCTTC	CASSRRRTRPSNEQFF
TRBJ2-6	few	-	TRBV20-1	TGCAGTGCTAGTAAATCGCAGGCAGGGGCCAACGTCCTGACTTTC	CSASKSQAGANVLTF
TRBJ2-7	-	-	TRBV6-1	TGTGCCAGCAGCGACGGCGAGGCCCTCTACGAGCAGTACTTC	CASSDGEALYEQYF
TRBJ1-4	many	-	TRBV4-2	TGTGCCAGCAGCCAAGATGGTGAAAAACTGTTTTTT	CASSQDGEKLFF
TRBJ1-5	few	-	TRBV2	TGTGCCAGCAGTGAAGCCAACAGGGGCAATCAGCCCCAGCATTTT	CASSEANRGNQPQHF
TRBJ2-7	few	TRBD1	TRBV9	TGTGCCAGCAGCGCACCCCGGGACAGGGGTGACCACGAGCAGTACTTC	CASSAPRDRGDHEQYF
TRBJ2-1	many	TRBD1	TRBV29-1	TGCAGCGTTGAACCGGGACAGGGCTCCTACAATGAGCAGTTCTTC	CSVEPGQGSYNEQFF
TRBJ1-1	many	TRBD1	TRBV5-1	TGCGCCAGCAGCTCATATTTCGACAGGGGGAACACTGAAGCTTTCTTT	CASSSYFDRGNTEAFF
TRBJ2-2	-	TRBD1	TRBV11-1	TGTGCCAGCAGCCATTTACGGGACAGCCGCTTAGGGGGCACCGGGGAGCTGTTTTTT	CASSHLRDSRLGGTGELFF
TRBJ2-1	-	-	TRBV30	TGTGCCTGGAGTAAGGGCTACAATGAGCAGTTCTTC	CAWSKGYNEQFF
TRBJ2-1	-	TRBD1	TRBV27	TGTGCCAGCAGTGGGGACAGCCAGCAGTTCTTC	CASSGDSQQFF
TRBJ2-1	-	TRBD2	TRBV27	TGTGCCAGCAGCCCTGGTAGCGGGTCCTACAATGAGCAGTTCTTC	CASSPGSGSYNEQFF
TRBJ2-1	few	-	TRBV29-1	TGCAGCGTTGAATGGAGGGACACTTACAATGAGCAGTTCTTC	CSVEWRDTYNEQFF
TRBJ2-7	many	-	TRBV11-2	TGTGCCAGCAGCCCAACGCTCATCTACGAGCAGTACTTC	CASSPTLIYEQYF
TRBJ2-7	few	-	TRBV13	TGTGCCAGCAGCTTCTTTTTCGAAAACTACGAGCAGTACTTC	CASSFFFENYEQYF
TRBJ2-7	many	TRBD2	TRBV27	TGTGCCAGCAGTTCCCAACCCTTTCTGGGAGGGAACCACGAGCAGTACTTC	CASSSQPFLGGNHEQYF
TRBJ1-2	many	-	TRBV7-2	TGTGCCAGCAGCTTAGCGTGGGGGGCTGAGGGCGGCTACACCTTC	CASSLAWGAEGGYTF